Listed here are 21 T cell receptor gamma chains from one sample, sequenced in a study of γδ T cells in repeated Plasmodium falciparum infection. TCRdb reran clone calling via CATT on the multiplex PCR reads. The repertoire has approximately 26,000 gamma-chain clones, about 3% of them found once; the top ten carry roughly 30%. Gammadelta T cells were flow-sorted from PBMC into Vgamma9/Vdelta2+ and Vdelta2-negative populations for bulk analysis. What was sequenced was gamma-delta T cells from blood. These receptors were collected from a pool of human donors (malaria-infected and uninfected, not separated).

The chain employs TRGV9 and TRGJP. The J gene is absent in TCRdb and was assigned here via DNA matching to germline. J gave up 4 bases and V 0 bases, and 6 bases lay outside the gene matches. The length of the CDR3 is 18 residues. Germline CDR1 reads GITISATS; CDR2 reads ISYDGTV (reference sequence). The CDR3 here is CALWEVRDQELGKKIKVF. The CDR3 nucleotides are TGTGCCTTGTGGGAGGTGCGGGACCAAGAGTTGGGCAAAAAAATCAAGGTATTT.

At least ten counts were recorded for this clone. TCRdb attributes to this sequence the protein of a much larger clone, which differs from the DNA translation at residue 12; a read error is likely, and the protein displayed is translated from the DNA. The J segment was not called; the V segment is TRGV9. This CDR3 contains 14 residues. Germline V gene sequence: CDR1 GITISATS, CDR2 ISYDGTV (reference sequence). The CDR3: CALWEELGKKIEVF. In DNA, the CDR3 is TGTGCCTTGTGGGAAGAGTTGGGCAAAAAAATCGAGGTATTT.

This clone was recorded a few times. The protein TCRdb gives is from a much larger clone and does not agree with this DNA's translation at residue 11, likely a read error; the protein shown here comes from the DNA. The V gene is TRGV5, but the J gene lacks a call. Germline assignment: CDR1 VINAFY and CDR2 YDVSNSKD. The CDR3 contains 13 residues. CDR3 loop: CATWTRNYYKRLF. The DNA of the CDR3 is TGTGCCACCTGGACCAGGAATTATTATAAGAGACTCTTT.

As concerns this clone: A read error is likely here: a far larger clone is one base away. This chain uses TRGV4 with TRGJ1 or TRGJ2. This CDR3 region has 10 residues. Germline values: CDR1 EGSTGY, CDR2 YDSYTSSV. This CDR3 is CATWYYKKLF. CDR3 DNA: TGTGCCACCTGGTATTATAAAAAACTCTTT.

This clone was detected many times. The junction differs from germline at one of its ends, possibly a read error. V is TRGV2 and J is TRGJ1 or TRGJ2. Per the germline V gene, CDR1 is EGSNGY and CDR2 is YDSYNSKV. The CDR3 covers 13 residues. The CDR3 spells CATWVGPRYKKLF. The CDR3 DNA is TGTGCCACCTGGGTCGGGCCGCGATATAAGAAACTCTTT.

This clone occurred many times. J is TRGJ1 or TRGJ2 and V is TRGV5. Germline V gene sequence: CDR1 VINAFY, CDR2 YDVSNSKD. This CDR3 is built from 14 residues. V lost 0 bases, J lost 6 bases, and 8 bases stayed unmatched. The CDR3 sequence: CATWDRPGRYKKLF. The CDR3 DNA reads TGTGCCACCTGGGACAGGCCGGGGCGTTATAAGAAACTCTTT.

A note on this clone: The likely explanation is a read error, given a far larger clone one base away. The sample has other DNA sequences that encode this CDR3 too. For the V gene the call is TRGV9; the J gene has no call. This CDR3 spans 14 amino acids. Germline V CDR1 and CDR2: GITISATS, ISYDGTV (reference sequence). The CDR3 reads CALWEVGRNYKKLF. The DNA for the CDR3 is TGTGCCTTGTGGGAGGTGGGTCGGAATTATAAGAAACTCTTC.

In its sample, this clone was seen many times. The rearrangement uses TRGV9 and TRGJ1 or TRGJ2. Assignment of the J gene here rests on matching the DNA to germline, because TCRdb gives none. Germline V gene sequence: CDR1 GITISATS, CDR2 ISYDGTV (reference sequence). The CDR3 runs to 14 residues. Trimming removed 0 bases from V and 7 bases from J; junction bases left unmatched: 9. CDR3 region: CALWEVSKGYKKLF. CDR3 sequence (DNA): TGTGCCTTGTGGGAGGTGTCGAAAGGATATAAGAAACTCTTT.

This clone has at least ten counts. This sequence is one base from a far larger clone and is likely a read error. It is unclear where the CDR3 begins or ends on the DNA, so no DNA is shown, and the CDR3 is as TCRdb lists it. Other DNA sequences in this sample translate to the same CDR3. A V gene of TRGV9 was called, but no J gene was assigned. A total of 31 residues make up the CDR3, ends included. The germline CDR1 and CDR2 sequences are GITISATS and ISYDGTV (reference sequence). CDR3 region: CALWEAIIIRNSLAVEQHLLSQVSIGRIQHF.

Remarks on this clone: This likely reflects a read error, since a far larger clone is one base away. Other nucleotide sequences from this sample produce the same CDR3. The rearrangement uses TRGV9 and TRGJP. Since TCRdb gives no J gene, matching the DNA to germline was used here to assign it. The germline gives CDR1 GITISATS, CDR2 ISYDGTV (reference sequence). The CDR3 spans 21 residues. The CDR3 DNA follows: TGTGCCTTGTGGGAGGTGCATGGTTCGGTACGTAAAGAGCTGGGCAAAAAAATCAAGGTATTT. The encoded protein is CALWEVHGSVRKELGKKIKVF.

This clone has just a few counts. Since a far larger clone is one base different, this is likely a read error. The DNA is omitted, as the CDR3 cannot be located on it reliably, and the CDR3 follows TCRdb's listing. J gene calling gave no result, while the V gene is TRGV9. Germline CDR1 is GITISATS and CDR2 is ISYDGTV (reference sequence). Ends included, the CDR3 has 35 residues. CDR3 amino acids: CALWEARADRIIIRNSLAVEQHLLSQVSIGRIQHF.

This clone was seen at least ten times. A single base is all that separates this from a far larger clone, so a read error is likely. Distinct nucleotide sequences in the sample also encode this CDR3. This chain connects TRGV9 to TRGJP. The J gene is not listed in TCRdb, so it was assigned here from a DNA match to germline. Germline V gene sequence: CDR1 GITISATS, CDR2 ISYDGTV (reference sequence). This CDR3 spans 19 amino acids. The CDR3: CACSGSIRGGELGKKIKVF. As DNA, the CDR3 is TGTGCCTGCAGCGGGAGTATAAGGGGAGGCGAGTTGGGCAAAAAGATCAAGGTATTT.

Only a few counts were recorded for this clone. It differs at one base from a far larger clone, so likely a read error. The identical CDR3 is also encoded by other nucleotide sequences in the sample. This rearrangement joins TRGV9 to TRGJ1 or TRGJ2. The J gene was missing in TCRdb and was found by matching the end of the DNA to germline. The germline V gene has CDR1 GITISATS and CDR2 ISYDGTV (reference sequence). CDR3 size: 25 residues. Trimming at V came to 10 bases and at J to 3 bases, leaving 48 bases not matched to a gene. CDR3 region: CALDSLRGLLPCNKFEHGAYYKKLF. CDR3 bases: TGTGCCTTAGATTCTTTGCGGGGCTTGTTACCTTGTAATAAGTTCGAACATGGTGCTTATTATAAGAAACTCTTT.

This clone has at least ten counts. The chain links TRGV8 to TRGJP2. TCRdb carries no J gene annotation; the J gene was assigned here by matching the DNA with germline. With V trimmed by 5 bases and J by 0 bases, 3 bases remained unmatched. The CDR3 totals 14 residues. Germline loops: CDR1 VENAVY, CDR2 YDSYNSRV. The CDR3 sequence: CATWAHSSDWIKTF. CDR3 nucleotides: TGTGCCACCTGGGCCCATAGTAGTGATTGGATCAAGACGTTT.

With regard to this clone: The TCRdb protein comes from a much larger clone and disagrees with this DNA's translation at residue 5, likely due to a read error; the protein given here is derived from the DNA. V is TRGV9 and J is TRGJP. Here the J gene came from matching the DNA to germline, since TCRdb omits it. Germline CDR1 GITISATS, CDR2 ISYDGTV (reference sequence). The trim removed 6 bases at V and 6 bases at J, leaving 11 bases unmatched. The CDR3 runs 17 residues. As DNA, the CDR3 is TGTGCCTTGTGGAAGGGCCCCCGAGAGTTGGGCAAAAAAATCAAGGTATTT. Protein: CALWKGPRELGKKIKVF.

This clone was seen many times. The translation of this DNA and the TCRdb protein of a much larger clone differ at residue 10, probably owing to a read error; the protein shown here is translated from the DNA. The rearrangement joins TRGV8 to TRGJ1 or TRGJ2. Germline lookup yields CDR1 VENAVY and CDR2 YDSYNSRV. The CDR3 sequence is 12 residues long. CDR3 coding DNA: TGTGCCACCTGGGATAGGCCGTGGAAGAGACTCTTT. Amino acids: CATWDRPWKRLF.

The sample holds a few counts of this clone. This likely traces to a read error, being one base from a far larger clone. Other DNA sequences in this specimen translate into the identical CDR3. The chain joins TRGV9 to TRGJ1 or TRGJ2. CDR1 is GITISATS and CDR2 is ISYDGTV in the germline V gene (reference sequence). The CDR3 extends over 11 amino acids. CDR3 protein: CALWEACKKLF. The DNA of the CDR3 is TGTGCCTTGTGGGAGGCTTGTAAGAAACTTTTT.

Turning to this clone: This DNA's translation and the protein TCRdb lists, from a much larger clone, do not match at residue 12, likely due to a read error; the protein shown is translated from the DNA. The V gene is listed as TRGV9; no J gene was called. Germline V gene data show CDR1 as GITISATS and CDR2 as ISYDGTV (reference sequence). This CDR3 comprises 14 residues. The CDR3 sequence is CALWRRSNYYKELF. The CDR3 nucleotides are TGTGCCTTGTGGCGGCGTTCGAATTATTATAAGGAACTCTTT.

This clone was picked up a small number of times. This DNA translates differently at residue 7 from the TCRdb protein, which is that of a much larger clone; a read error is likely, and the protein shown is the DNA's own translation. No J gene was called, and the V gene is TRGV4. Germline V CDR1 and CDR2: EGSTGY, YDSYTSSV. The CDR3 extends over 11 amino acids. The CDR3 loop is CATWDAGVGVF. Here the CDR3 DNA reads TGTGCCACCTGGGATGCGGGGGTTGGAGTCTTT.

The sample holds many counts of this clone. A read error likely explains why the TCRdb protein, taken from a much larger clone, differs from this DNA's translation at residue 5; the protein shown is translated from the DNA. This chain joins TRGV4 and TRGJ1 or TRGJ2. The V segment lost 5 bases and the J segment 4 bases; nucleotides outside the gene matches: 5. This CDR3 comprises 12 residues. Germline V gene sequence: CDR1 EGSTGY, CDR2 YDSYTSSV. CDR3 nucleotides: TGTGCCACCTGGGGTGTATATTATAAGAAACTCTTT. It codes for CATWGVYYKKLF.

This clone was recorded a few times. This DNA's translation and the protein TCRdb lists, from a much larger clone, do not match at residue 14, likely due to a read error; the protein shown is translated from the DNA. The chain is built from TRGV9 and TRGJP. The J gene was missing in TCRdb and was found by matching the end of the DNA to germline. The CDR3 length is 18 residues. Germline-derived CDR1 and CDR2 are GITISATS and ISYDGTV (reference sequence). The CDR3 coding sequence is TGTGCCTTGTGGGAGACCGCAAGCACGGAGTTGGGCAAAGAAATCAAGGTATTT. Translated: CALWETASTELGKEIKVF.